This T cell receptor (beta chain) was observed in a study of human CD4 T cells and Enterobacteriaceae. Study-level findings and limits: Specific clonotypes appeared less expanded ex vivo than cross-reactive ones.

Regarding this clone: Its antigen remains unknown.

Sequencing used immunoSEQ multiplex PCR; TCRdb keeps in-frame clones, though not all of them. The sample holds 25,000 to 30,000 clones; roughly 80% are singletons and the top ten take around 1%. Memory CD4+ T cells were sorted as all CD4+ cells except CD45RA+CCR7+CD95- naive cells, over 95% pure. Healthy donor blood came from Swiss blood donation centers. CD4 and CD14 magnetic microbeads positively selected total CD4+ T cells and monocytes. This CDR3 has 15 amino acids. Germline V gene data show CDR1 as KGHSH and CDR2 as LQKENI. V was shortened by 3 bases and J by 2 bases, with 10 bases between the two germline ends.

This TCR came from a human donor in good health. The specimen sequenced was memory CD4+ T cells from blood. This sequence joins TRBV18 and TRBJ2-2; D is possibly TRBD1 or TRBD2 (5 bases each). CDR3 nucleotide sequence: TGTGCCAGCTCACCCGGGACCCTTAACACCGGGGAGCTGTTTTTT. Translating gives CASSPGTLNTGELFF.